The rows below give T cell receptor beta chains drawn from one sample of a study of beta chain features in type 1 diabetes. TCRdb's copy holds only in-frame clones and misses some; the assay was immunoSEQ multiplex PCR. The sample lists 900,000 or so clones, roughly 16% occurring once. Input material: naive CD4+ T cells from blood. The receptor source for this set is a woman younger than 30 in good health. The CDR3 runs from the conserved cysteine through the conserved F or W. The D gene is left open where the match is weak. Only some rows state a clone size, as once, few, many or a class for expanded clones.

CDR3 protein: CSAYGREQYF; CDR3 DNA: TGCAGTGCCTATGGGCGCGAGCAGTACTTC; V gene: TRBV20-1; J gene: TRBJ2-7; D gene: .; clone size: .
CDR3 protein: CASSLMSQPQHF; CDR3 DNA: TGTGCCAGCAGTTTAATGAGTCAGCCCCAGCATTTT; V gene: TRBV28; J gene: TRBJ1-5; D gene: .; clone size: .
CDR3 protein: CASSLPAGGGLGNEQFF; CDR3 DNA: TGTGCCAGCAGTTTACCGGCGGGAGGAGGTTTAGGAAATGAGCAGTTCTTC; V gene: TRBV28; J gene: TRBJ2-1; D gene: TRBD2; clone size: .
CDR3 protein: CASSVRETQYF; CDR3 DNA: TGTGCCAGCAGCGTTAGGGAGACCCAGTACTTC; V gene: TRBV11-2; J gene: TRBJ2-5; D gene: .; clone size: .
CDR3 protein: CASRLAGANEQFF; CDR3 DNA: TGTGCCAGTAGACTAGCGGGAGCCAATGAGCAGTTCTTC; V gene: TRBV19; J gene: TRBJ2-1; D gene: TRBD2; clone size: few
CDR3 protein: CASSPRGWGTDTQYF; CDR3 DNA: TGTGCCAGCAGCCCCAGGGGATGGGGCACAGATACGCAGTATTTT; V gene: TRBV11-1; J gene: TRBJ2-3; D gene: .; clone size: few
CDR3 protein: CASSSRSGGYRTDTQYF; CDR3 DNA: TGTGCCAGCAGCTCGCGCAGCGGGGGGTACAGGACAGATACGCAGTATTTT; V gene: TRBV7-9; J gene: TRBJ2-3; D gene: TRBD2; clone size: .
CDR3 protein: CASSPTGRGANVLTF; CDR3 DNA: TGTGCCAGCTCACCTACGGGAAGGGGGGCCAACGTCCTGACTTTC; V gene: TRBV18; J gene: TRBJ2-6; D gene: .; clone size: .
CDR3 protein: CASSPQAVTDTQYF; CDR3 DNA: TGCGCCAGCAGCCCACAAGCGGTCACAGATACGCAGTATTTT; V gene: TRBV5-1; J gene: TRBJ2-3; D gene: .; clone size: few
CDR3 protein: CASSPGTASYEQYF; CDR3 DNA: TGTGCCAGCTCACCCGGGACAGCGTCCTACGAGCAGTACTTC; V gene: TRBV18; J gene: TRBJ2-7; D gene: TRBD1; clone size: .
CDR3 protein: CASSLGLAGGDTQYF; CDR3 DNA: TGTGCCAGCAGCTTAGGCCTGGCGGGAGGAGATACGCAGTATTTT; V gene: TRBV7-9; J gene: TRBJ2-3; D gene: TRBD2; clone size: .
CDR3 protein: CASSLVSGSNNEQFF; CDR3 DNA: TGTGCCAGCAGCTTAGTATCGGGTAGTAACAATGAGCAGTTCTTC; V gene: TRBV11-1; J gene: TRBJ2-1; D gene: .; clone size: few
CDR3 protein: CASSPSMGAALYNEQFF; CDR3 DNA: TGTGCCAGCAGCCCCTCTATGGGCGCGGCGTTATACAATGAGCAGTTCTTC; V gene: TRBV11-2; J gene: TRBJ2-1; D gene: .; clone size: few
CDR3 protein: CASSLREREGREQFF; CDR3 DNA: TGTGCCAGCAGCTTAAGGGAGCGGGAGGGCCGGGAGCAGTTCTTC; V gene: TRBV11-2; J gene: TRBJ2-1; D gene: TRBD2; clone size: .
CDR3 protein: CASRQSSGSSYNEQFF; CDR3 DNA: TGTGCCAGCAGACAATCCAGCGGAAGCTCCTACAATGAGCAGTTCTTC; V gene: TRBV28; J gene: TRBJ2-1; D gene: .; clone size: few
CDR3 protein: CSVEEGRRDTQYF; CDR3 DNA: TGCAGCGTTGAAGAGGGCCGTAGAGATACGCAGTATTTT; V gene: TRBV29-1; J gene: TRBJ2-3; D gene: .; clone size: few
CDR3 protein: CASSPQRQRAEAFF; CDR3 DNA: TGTGCCAGCTCACCACAGAGACAACGCGCTGAAGCTTTCTTT; V gene: TRBV18; J gene: TRBJ1-1; D gene: .; clone size: few
CDR3 protein: CASSRYSGQETQYF; CDR3 DNA: TGTGCCAGCTCACGTTACTCGGGGCAAGAGACCCAGTACTTC; V gene: TRBV18; J gene: TRBJ2-5; D gene: .; clone size: .
CDR3 protein: CASSRDRSTYGYTF; CDR3 DNA: TGTGCCAGCAGCAGGGACAGATCGACCTATGGCTACACCTTC; V gene: TRBV7-2; J gene: TRBJ1-2; D gene: TRBD1; clone size: .
CDR3 protein: CASSLGASLNEQFF; CDR3 DNA: TGCGCCAGCAGCTTGGGGGCAAGTTTGAATGAGCAGTTCTTC; V gene: TRBV5-1; J gene: TRBJ2-1; D gene: .; clone size: few
CDR3 protein: CSAARDTQYF; CDR3 DNA: TGCAGTGCTGCGCGGGATACGCAGTATTTT; V gene: TRBV20-1; J gene: TRBJ2-3; D gene: .; clone size: .
CDR3 protein: CASSSGTGSGYTF; CDR3 DNA: TGTGCCAGCAGCTCCGGGACAGGGAGTGGCTACACCTTC; V gene: TRBV7-5; J gene: TRBJ1-2; D gene: .; clone size: .
CDR3 protein: CAISESGVWTF; CDR3 DNA: TGTGCCATCAGTGAGTCGGGGGTCTGGACCTTC; V gene: TRBV10-3; J gene: TRBJ1-2; D gene: .; clone size: .
CDR3 protein: CASSPREGSYEQYF; CDR3 DNA: TGTGCCAGCAGCCCGCGGGAGGGCTCCTACGAGCAGTACTTC; V gene: TRBV7-8; J gene: TRBJ2-7; D gene: TRBD2; clone size: few
CDR3 protein: CASSLGGMPTNSYEQYF; CDR3 DNA: TGTGCCAGCAGCTTGGGAGGTATGCCTACAAACTCCTACGAGCAGTACTTC; V gene: TRBV5-4; J gene: TRBJ2-7; D gene: .; clone size: .
CDR3 protein: CASSLTGEYQPQHF; CDR3 DNA: TGTGCCAGCAGTCTCACAGGGGAGTATCAGCCCCAGCATTTT; V gene: TRBV6-5; J gene: TRBJ1-5; D gene: TRBD1; clone size: .
CDR3 protein: CASRPNQGGRNTIYF; CDR3 DNA: TGTGCCAGCAGACCTAATCAGGGTGGGAGAAACACCATATATTTT; V gene: TRBV4-2; J gene: TRBJ1-3; D gene: .; clone size: few